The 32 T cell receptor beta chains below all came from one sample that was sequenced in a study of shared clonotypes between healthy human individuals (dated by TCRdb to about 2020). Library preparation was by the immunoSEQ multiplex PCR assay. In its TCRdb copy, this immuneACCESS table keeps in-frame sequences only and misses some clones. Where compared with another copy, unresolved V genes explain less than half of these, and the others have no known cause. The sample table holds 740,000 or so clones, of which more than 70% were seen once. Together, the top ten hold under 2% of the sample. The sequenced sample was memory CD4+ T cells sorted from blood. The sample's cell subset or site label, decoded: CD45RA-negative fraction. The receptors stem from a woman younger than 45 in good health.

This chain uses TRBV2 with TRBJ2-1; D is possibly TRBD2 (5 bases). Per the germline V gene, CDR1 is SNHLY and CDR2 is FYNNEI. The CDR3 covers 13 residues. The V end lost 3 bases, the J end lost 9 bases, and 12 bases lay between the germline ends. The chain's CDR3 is CASSDKLAGEQFF. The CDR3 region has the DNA TGTGCCAGCAGTGACAAGCTAGCAGGTGAGCAGTTCTTC.

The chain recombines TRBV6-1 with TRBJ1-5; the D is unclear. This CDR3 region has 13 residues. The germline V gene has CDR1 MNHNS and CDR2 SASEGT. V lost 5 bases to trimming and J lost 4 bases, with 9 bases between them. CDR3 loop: CASSRTSNQPQHF. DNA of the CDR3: TGTGCCAGCAGTCGGACTTCTAATCAGCCCCAGCATTTT.

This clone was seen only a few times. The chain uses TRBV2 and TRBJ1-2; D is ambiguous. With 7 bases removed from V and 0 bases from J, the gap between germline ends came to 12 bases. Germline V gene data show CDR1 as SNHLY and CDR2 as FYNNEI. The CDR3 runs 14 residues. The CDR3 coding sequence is TGTGCCAGCATTATAGCTATAGCTAACTATGGCTACACCTTC. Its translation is CASIIAIANYGYTF.

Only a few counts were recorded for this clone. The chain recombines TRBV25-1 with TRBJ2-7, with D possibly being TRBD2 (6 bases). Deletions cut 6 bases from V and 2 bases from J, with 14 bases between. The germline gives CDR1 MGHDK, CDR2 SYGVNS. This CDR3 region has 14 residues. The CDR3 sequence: CASSHSGGTYEQYF. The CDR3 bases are TGTGCCAGCAGCCATTCGGGCGGGACCTACGAGCAGTACTTC.

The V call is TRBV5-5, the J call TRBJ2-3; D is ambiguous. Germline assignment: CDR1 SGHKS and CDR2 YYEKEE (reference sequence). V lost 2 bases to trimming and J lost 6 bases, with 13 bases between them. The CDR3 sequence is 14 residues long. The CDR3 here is CASSFRASADTQYF. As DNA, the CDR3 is TGTGCCAGCAGCTTTCGGGCGAGCGCGGATACGCAGTATTTT.

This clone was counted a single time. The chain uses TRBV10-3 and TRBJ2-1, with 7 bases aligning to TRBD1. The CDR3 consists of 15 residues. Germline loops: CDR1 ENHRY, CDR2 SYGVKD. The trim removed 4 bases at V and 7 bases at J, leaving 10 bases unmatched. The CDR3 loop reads CAISGFGDRRNEQFF. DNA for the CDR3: TGTGCCATCAGTGGTTTTGGGGACAGAAGGAATGAGCAGTTCTTC.

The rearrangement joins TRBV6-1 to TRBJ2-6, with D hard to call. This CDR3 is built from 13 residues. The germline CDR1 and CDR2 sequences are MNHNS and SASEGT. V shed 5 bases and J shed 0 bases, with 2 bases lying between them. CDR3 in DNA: TGTGCCAGCAGTTACTCTGGGGCCAACGTCCTGACTTTC. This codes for CASSYSGANVLTF.

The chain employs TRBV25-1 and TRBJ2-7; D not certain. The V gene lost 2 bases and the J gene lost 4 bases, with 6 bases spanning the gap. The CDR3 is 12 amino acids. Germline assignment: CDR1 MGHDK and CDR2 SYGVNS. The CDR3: CASSEIPYEQYF. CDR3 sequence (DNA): TGTGCCAGCAGTGAAATCCCGTACGAGCAGTACTTC.

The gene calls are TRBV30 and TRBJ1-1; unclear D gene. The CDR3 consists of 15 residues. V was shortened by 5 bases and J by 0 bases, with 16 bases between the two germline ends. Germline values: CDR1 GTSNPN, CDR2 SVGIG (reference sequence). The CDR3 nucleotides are TGTGCCTGGGTCCCGGGCCCTTCTATGAACACTGAAGCTTTCTTT. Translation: CAWVPGPSMNTEAFF.

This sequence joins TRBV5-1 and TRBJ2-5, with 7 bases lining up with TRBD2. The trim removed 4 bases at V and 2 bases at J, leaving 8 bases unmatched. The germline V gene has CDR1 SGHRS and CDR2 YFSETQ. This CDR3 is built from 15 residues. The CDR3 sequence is CASSPDAGGQETQYF. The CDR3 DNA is TGCGCCAGCAGCCCGGATGCCGGGGGGCAAGAGACCCAGTACTTC.

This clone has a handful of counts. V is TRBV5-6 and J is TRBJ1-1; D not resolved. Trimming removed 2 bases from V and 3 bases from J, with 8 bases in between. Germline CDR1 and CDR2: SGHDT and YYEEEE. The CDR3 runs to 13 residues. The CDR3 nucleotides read TGTGCCAGCAGCTTTTCGGGGTACACTGAAGCTTTCTTT. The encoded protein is CASSFSGYTEAFF.

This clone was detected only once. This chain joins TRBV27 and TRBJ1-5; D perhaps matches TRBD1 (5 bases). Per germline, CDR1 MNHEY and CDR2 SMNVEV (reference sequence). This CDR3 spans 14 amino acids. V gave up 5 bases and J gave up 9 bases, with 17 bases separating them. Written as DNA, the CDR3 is TGTGCCAGCAGTCCCAGGACACCCCTAGGGCCCCAGCATTTT. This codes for CASSPRTPLGPQHF.

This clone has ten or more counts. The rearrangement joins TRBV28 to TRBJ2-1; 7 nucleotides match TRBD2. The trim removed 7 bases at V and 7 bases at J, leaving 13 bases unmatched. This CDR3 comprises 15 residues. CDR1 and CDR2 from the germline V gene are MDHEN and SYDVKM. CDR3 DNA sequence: TGTGCCAGCACCACACGGGGGGAGGGCCGGAATGAGCAGTTCTTC. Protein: CASTTRGEGRNEQFF.

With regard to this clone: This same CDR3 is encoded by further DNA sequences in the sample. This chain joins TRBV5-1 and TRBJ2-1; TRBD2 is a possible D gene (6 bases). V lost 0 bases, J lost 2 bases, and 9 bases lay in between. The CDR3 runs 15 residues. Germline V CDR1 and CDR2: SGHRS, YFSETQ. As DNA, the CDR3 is TGCGCCAGCAGCTTGGGGTCGGGAGCCTACAATGAGCAGTTCTTC. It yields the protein CASSLGSGAYNEQFF.

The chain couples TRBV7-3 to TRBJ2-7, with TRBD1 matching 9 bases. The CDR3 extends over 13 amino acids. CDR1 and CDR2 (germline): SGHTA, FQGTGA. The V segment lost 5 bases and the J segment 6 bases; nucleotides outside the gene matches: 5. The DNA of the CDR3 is TGTGCCAGCAGCACGGGACAGGGCGGCGAGCAGTACTTC. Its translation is CASSTGQGGEQYF.

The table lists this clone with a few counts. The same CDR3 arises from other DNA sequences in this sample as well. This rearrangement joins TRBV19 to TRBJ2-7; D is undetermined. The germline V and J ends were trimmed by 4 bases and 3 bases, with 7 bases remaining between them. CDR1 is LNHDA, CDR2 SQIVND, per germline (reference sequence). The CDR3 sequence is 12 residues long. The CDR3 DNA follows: TGTGCCAGTAGTACTGGCGACTACGAGCAGTACTTC. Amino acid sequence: CASSTGDYEQYF.

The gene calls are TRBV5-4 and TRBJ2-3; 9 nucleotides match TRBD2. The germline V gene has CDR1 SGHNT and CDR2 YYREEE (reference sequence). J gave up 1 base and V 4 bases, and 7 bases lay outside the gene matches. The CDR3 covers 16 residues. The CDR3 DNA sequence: TGTGCCAGCAGCCAAGGGACTAGCAGACGCACAGATACGCAGTATTTT. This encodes CASSQGTSRRTDTQYF.

CDR3 in DNA: TGTGCCAGCAGCCAGAGGACAGGGGGCTTCAACGAGCAGTACTTC. It is translated as CASSQRTGGFNEQYF. V usage is TRBV7-9 and J usage is TRBJ2-7; 11 bases are a match to TRBD1. Germline CDR1 reads SEHNR; CDR2 reads FQNEAQ (reference sequence). J gave up 5 bases and V 5 bases, and 8 bases lay outside the gene matches. There are 15 residues in the CDR3.

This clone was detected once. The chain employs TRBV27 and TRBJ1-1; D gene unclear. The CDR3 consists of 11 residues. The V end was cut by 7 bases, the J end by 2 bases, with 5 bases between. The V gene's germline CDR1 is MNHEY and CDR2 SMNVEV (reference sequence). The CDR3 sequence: CASIGNTEAFF. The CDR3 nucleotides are TGTGCCAGCATCGGTAACACTGAAGCTTTCTTT.

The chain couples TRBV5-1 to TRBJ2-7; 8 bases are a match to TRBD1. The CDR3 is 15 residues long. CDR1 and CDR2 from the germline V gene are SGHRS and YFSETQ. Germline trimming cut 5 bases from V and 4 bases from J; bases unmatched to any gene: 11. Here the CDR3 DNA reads TGCGCCAGCAGATCGCAGGGGGCGATCGGGTACGAGCAGTACTTC. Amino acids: CASRSQGAIGYEQYF.

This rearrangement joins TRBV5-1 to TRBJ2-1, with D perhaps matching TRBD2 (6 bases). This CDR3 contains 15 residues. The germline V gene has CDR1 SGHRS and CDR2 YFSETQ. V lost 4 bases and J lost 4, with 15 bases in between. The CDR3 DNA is TGCGCCAGCAGCCAATCTAGCGTCGGATACAATGAGCAGTTCTTC. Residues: CASSQSSVGYNEQFF.

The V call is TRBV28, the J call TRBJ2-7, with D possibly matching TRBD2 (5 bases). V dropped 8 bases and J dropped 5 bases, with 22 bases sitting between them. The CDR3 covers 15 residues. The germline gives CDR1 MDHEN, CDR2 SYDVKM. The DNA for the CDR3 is TGTGCCAGCGACGCTGGCCCGGGGATGGTACACGAGCAGTACTTC. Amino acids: CASDAGPGMVHEQYF. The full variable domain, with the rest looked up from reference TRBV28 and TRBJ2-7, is DVKVTQSSRYLVKRTGEKVFLECVQDMDHENMFWYRQDPGLGLRLIYFSYDVKMKEKGDIPEGYSVSREKKERFSLILESASTNQTSMYLCASDAGPGMVHEQYFGPGTRLTVT.

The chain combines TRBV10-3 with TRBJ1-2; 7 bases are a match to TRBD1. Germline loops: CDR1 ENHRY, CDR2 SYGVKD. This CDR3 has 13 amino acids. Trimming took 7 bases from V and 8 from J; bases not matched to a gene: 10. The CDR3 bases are TGTGCCATCAAACCGACAGGGAAGAGCGGCTACACCTTC. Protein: CAIKPTGKSGYTF.

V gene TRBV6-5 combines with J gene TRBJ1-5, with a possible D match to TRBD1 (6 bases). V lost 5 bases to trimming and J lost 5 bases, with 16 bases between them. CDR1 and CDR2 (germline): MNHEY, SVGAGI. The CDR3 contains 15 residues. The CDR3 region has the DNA TGTGCCAGCAGTGCCACAGGGACTAGGGATCAGCCCCAGCATTTT. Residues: CASSATGTRDQPQHF.

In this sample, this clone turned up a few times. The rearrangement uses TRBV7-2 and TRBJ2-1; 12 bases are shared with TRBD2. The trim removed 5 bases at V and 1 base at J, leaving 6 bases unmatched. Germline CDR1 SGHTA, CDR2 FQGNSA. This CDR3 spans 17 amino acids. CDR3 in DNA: TGTGCCAGCAGCCGTAGACTAGCGGGAGCGTCCTACAATGAGCAGTTCTTC. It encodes CASSRRLAGASYNEQFF.

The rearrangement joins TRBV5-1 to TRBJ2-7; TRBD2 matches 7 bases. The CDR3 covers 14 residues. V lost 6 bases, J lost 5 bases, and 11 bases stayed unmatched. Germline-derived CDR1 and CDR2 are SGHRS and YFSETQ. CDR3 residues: CASTPGLLVDEQYF. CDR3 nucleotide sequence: TGCGCCAGCACCCCGGGACTACTTGTTGACGAGCAGTACTTC.

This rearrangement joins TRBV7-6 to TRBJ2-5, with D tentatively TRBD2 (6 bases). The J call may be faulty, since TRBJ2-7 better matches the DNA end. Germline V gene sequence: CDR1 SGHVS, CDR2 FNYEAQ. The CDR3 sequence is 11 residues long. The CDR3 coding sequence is TGTGCCAGCAGCGCCGGGGGCGAGCAGTACTTC. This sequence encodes CASSAGGEQYF.

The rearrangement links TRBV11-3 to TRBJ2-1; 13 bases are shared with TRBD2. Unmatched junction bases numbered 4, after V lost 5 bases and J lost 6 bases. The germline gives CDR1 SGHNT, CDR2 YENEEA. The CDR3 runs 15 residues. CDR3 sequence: CASSIGTSGINEQFF. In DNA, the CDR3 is TGTGCCAGCAGCATCGGGACTAGCGGGATCAATGAGCAGTTCTTC.

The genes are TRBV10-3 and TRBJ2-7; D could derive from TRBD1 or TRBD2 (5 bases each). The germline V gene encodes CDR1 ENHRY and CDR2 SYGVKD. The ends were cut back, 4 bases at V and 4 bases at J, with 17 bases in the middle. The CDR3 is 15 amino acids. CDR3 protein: CAISGGTIVRYEQYF. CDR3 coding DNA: TGTGCCATCAGTGGAGGGACCATCGTCCGTTACGAGCAGTACTTC.

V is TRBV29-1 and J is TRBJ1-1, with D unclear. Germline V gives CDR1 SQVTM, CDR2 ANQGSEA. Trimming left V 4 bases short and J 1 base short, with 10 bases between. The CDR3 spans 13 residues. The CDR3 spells CSVVQPPNTEAFF. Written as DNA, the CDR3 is TGCAGCGTTGTTCAACCGCCGAACACTGAAGCTTTCTTT.

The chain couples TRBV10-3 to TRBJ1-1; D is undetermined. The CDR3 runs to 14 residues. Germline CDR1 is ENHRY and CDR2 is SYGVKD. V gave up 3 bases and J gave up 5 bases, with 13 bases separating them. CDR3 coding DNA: TGTGCCATCAGTGAACGGGAGGGAGGGACTGAAGCTTTCTTT. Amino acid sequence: CAISEREGGTEAFF.

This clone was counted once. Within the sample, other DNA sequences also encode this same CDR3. CDR3 protein: CASSRQGGTEAFF. The CDR3, as DNA: TGTGCCAGCAGCCGACAGGGGGGCACTGAAGCTTTCTTT. The genes are TRBV6-5 and TRBJ1-1; 9 bases match TRBD1. The V segment lost 6 bases and the J segment 4 bases; nucleotides outside the gene matches: 3. Germline values: CDR1 MNHEY, CDR2 SVGAGI. The CDR3 sequence is 13 residues long.